One TCR beta chain is described in this entry. As yet, its antigen is unknown. This sample stems from a study of OX40 agonist ivuxolimab in advanced cancers. On the study more broadly: Intravenous ivuxolimab at 0.01 to 10 mg/kg was given to patients every 2 weeks. Study conclusions and caveats: What antigens the expanded peripheral T cells recognized was never established.

The assay was immunoSEQ multiplex PCR, and TCRdb's table has in-frame clones only and misses some. The profile shows about 71,000 clones, about 93% of them singletons. The V end was cut by 5 bases, the J end by 6 bases, with 19 bases between. CDR3 size: 16 residues. CDR1 MNHEY and CDR2 SMNVEV come from the germline V gene (reference sequence). The source was CD4+ or CD8+ T cells sorted from blood, collected in a trial of the OX40 agonist ivuxolimab. The chain employs TRBV27 and TRBJ2-2; D uncertain. The receptor was isolated from an adult with an advanced solid tumor such as melanoma, head and neck, liver or kidney cancer. This CDR3 is CASSPLRSPRAGELFF. The CDR3 region has the DNA TGTGCCAGCAGTCCCTTAAGATCCCCCCGGGCCGGGGAGCTGTTTTTT.